The entry below gives a single TCR beta chain sequence along with its context. Its antigen is not known. The sample is drawn from a study of T cell clones after liver transplantation. Study observations and caveats: Donor-reactive sequences fell more than third party-reactive ones, suggesting partial deletion. Graft donor-reactive T cells may have migrated into the graft rather than being deleted. In two subjects, few donor cells limited the measurable donor-reactive repertoire.

Trimming cost V 0 bases and J 0 bases, with 9 bases left between them. From germline, CDR1 is SGHRS and CDR2 YFSETQ. The CDR3 extends over 15 amino acids. Sequencing was performed with immunoSEQ multiplex PCR; in TCRdb, only in-frame clones are kept and a portion is missing. The sample contains around 60,000 clones, 70% to 80% of which appear only once. The sample in question was CD4+ T cells from blood, obtained before liver transplant. The chain recombines TRBV5-1 with TRBJ1-1; no reliable D call. The source of this sequence is a human donor who received a liver transplant. CDR3 amino acids: CASSLAPPMNTEAFF. CDR3 coding DNA: TGCGCCAGCAGCTTGGCCCCACCTATGAACACTGAAGCTTTCTTT.